Listed here are 22 T cell receptor beta chains from one sample, sequenced in a study of cytomegalovirus exposure and HLA in healthy donors. PCR amplification relied on 60 Vbeta primers (plus 13 Jbeta primers). Sequenced by immunoSEQ multiplex PCR; TCRdb stores in-frame clones only, minus some. Of fewer than 250,000 clones listed, 85% to 90% were seen once; the top ten hold around 1.4%. What was sequenced was PBMCs. These receptors were obtained from a human donor in good health.

This clone was seen only once. The chain uses TRBV28 and TRBJ2-5; D is possibly TRBD1 (6 bases). The end of the DNA fits TRBJ2-7 better, so the J call may be wrong. Germline V gene lookup returns CDR1 MDHEN and CDR2 SYDVKM. The length of the CDR3 is 19 residues. The CDR3 spells CASSFVFGTGIKLSYEQYF. The CDR3 DNA reads as TGTGCCAGCAGTTTTGTATTTGGTACAGGGATCAAGCTTTCCTACGAGCAGTACTTC.

The chain carries TRBV25-1 and TRBJ2-7; possible D gene TRBD1, 5 bases. This CDR3 is 12 amino acids long. CDR1 and CDR2 (germline): MGHDK, SYGVNS. Between the trimmed V and J ends, which lost 5 bases and 6 bases, there was a span of 11 bases. CDR3 protein: CASSRQRGEQYF. The DNA of the CDR3 is TGTGCCAGCAGTAGACAGCGTGGCGAGCAGTACTTC.

The V call is TRBV18, the J call TRBJ1-5; D unresolved. V was cut by 2 bases and J by 6 bases, with 14 bases left in between. The CDR3 is 15 residues long. Germline CDR1 is KGHSH and CDR2 is LQKENI. The chain's CDR3 is CASSPSYLVVQPQHF. Written as DNA, the CDR3 is TGTGCCAGCTCACCATCTTACTTAGTGGTTCAGCCCCAGCATTTT.

The genes are TRBV7-2 and TRBJ2-6, with D possibly being TRBD1 (6 bases). The germline gives CDR1 SGHTA, CDR2 FQGNSA. The germline V and J ends were trimmed by 5 bases and 0 bases, with 17 bases remaining between them. The CDR3 extends over 18 amino acids. CDR3 in DNA: TGTGCCAGCAGCGTACGGACAGATCTTAGCTCTGGGGCCAACGTCCTGACTTTC. This encodes CASSVRTDLSSGANVLTF. The variable domain in full, with the rest retrieved from reference TRBV7-2 and TRBJ2-6, is GAGVSQSPSNKVTEKGKDVELRCDPISGHTALYWYRQSLGQGLEFLIYFQGNSAPDKSGLPSDRFSAERTGGSVSTLTIQRTQQEDSAVYLCASSVRTDLSSGANVLTFGAGSRLTVL.

This clone was detected a few times. The rearrangement uses TRBV10-2 and TRBJ1-5; 10 bases align to TRBD1. V was pared by 6 bases and J by 4 bases, with 6 bases of the junction left unmatched. Germline V gene lookup returns CDR1 WSHSY and CDR2 SAAADI. There are 15 residues in the CDR3. Written as DNA, the CDR3 is TGCGCCAGCAGCGACCCGGGACAGGGGAATCAGCCCCAGCATTTT. This gives the protein CASSDPGQGNQPQHF.

A few counts support this clone. This chain connects TRBV5-1 to TRBJ2-3; 11 positions agree with TRBD2. CDR1 SGHRS and CDR2 YFSETQ come from the germline V gene. V lost 1 base and J lost 3; bases outside the gene matches: 4. There are 16 residues in the CDR3. The CDR3 nucleotides read TGCGCCAGCAGCTTGTTTAGCGGGAGGGGGACAGATACGCAGTATTTT. This sequence encodes CASSLFSGRGTDTQYF.

J is TRBJ2-5 and V is TRBV29-1; TRBD1 matches 7 bases. CDR1 and CDR2 from the germline V gene are SQVTM and ANQGSEA. Germline trimming cut 4 bases from V and 5 bases from J; bases unmatched to any gene: 10. This CDR3 spans 14 amino acids. CDR3 sequence: CSVAIRQGGETQYF. In DNA, the CDR3 is TGCAGCGTTGCCATACGACAGGGTGGGGAGACCCAGTACTTC. The full variable domain, its missing parts supplied by reference TRBV29-1 and TRBJ2-5, is SAVISQKPSRDICQRGTSLTIQCQVDSQVTMMFWYRQQPGQSLTLIATANQGSEATYESGFVIDKFPISRPNLTFSTLTVSNMSPEDSSIYLCSVAIRQGGETQYFGPGTRLLVL.

The chain uses TRBV19 and TRBJ2-7; tentatively, D is TRBD1 (6 bases). CDR3 size: 17 residues. Between the trimmed V and J ends, which lost 5 bases and 0 bases, there was a span of 20 bases. CDR1 is LNHDA and CDR2 is SQIVND in the germline V gene (reference sequence). CDR3 protein: CASSPQVGQTISYEQYF. The DNA of the CDR3 is TGTGCCAGTAGTCCCCAGGTAGGACAGACTATCTCCTACGAGCAGTACTTC.

The chain joins TRBV7-6 to TRBJ1-5, with D tentatively TRBD1 (6 bases). This CDR3 has 17 residues. Germline V lookup: CDR1 SGHVS, CDR2 FNYEAQ. V dropped 5 bases and J dropped 9 bases, with 26 bases sitting between them. CDR3 DNA: TGTGCCAGCAGCCCGACTATTACAGGGATCCTCGGAGGGCCCCAGCATTTT. Residues: CASSPTITGILGGPQHF.

V and J are TRBV5-4 and TRBJ2-5, with 7 nucleotides matching TRBD1. Losses at the gene ends were 2 bases for V and 11 bases for J; bases not matched to a gene: 12. Per the germline V gene, CDR1 is SGHNT and CDR2 is YYREEE (reference sequence). CDR3 length: 14 residues. The CDR3 is CASSLGGGVEEQYF. CDR3 nucleotide sequence: TGTGCCAGCAGCTTAGGGGGCGGAGTGGAAGAGCAGTACTTC.

The gene calls are TRBV27 and TRBJ2-7, with 9 bases matching TRBD1. Trimming at V came to 6 bases and at J to 4 bases, leaving 10 bases not matched to a gene. Germline lookup yields CDR1 MNHEY and CDR2 SMNVEV (reference sequence). This CDR3 is 15 amino acids long. CDR3 in DNA: TGTGCCAGCAGCCCTCCGGGACAGGGAGGTTACGAGCAGTACTTC. Amino acid sequence: CASSPPGQGGYEQYF.

This sequence joins TRBV27 and TRBJ1-4; TRBD1 might be the D (5 bases). CDR1 MNHEY and CDR2 SMNVEV come from the germline V gene (reference sequence). The CDR3 is 13 amino acids. Trimming removed 10 bases from V and 7 bases from J, with 16 bases in between. As DNA, the CDR3 is TGTGCCAACGGGGGAGCCGTTGGTGAAAAACTGTTTTTT. Its protein is CANGGAVGEKLFF.

V and J are TRBV4-2 and TRBJ2-1, with D possibly TRBD2 on 5 matching bases. CDR1 and CDR2 (germline): LGHNA, YNFKEQ. There are 15 residues in the CDR3. V lost 6 bases, J lost 10 bases, and 22 bases lay in between. The CDR3 DNA sequence: TGTGCCAGCAGTCGAACAATGTTCTCACGGGGAGAGCAGTTCTTC. As protein: CASSRTMFSRGEQFF.

In its sample, this clone was seen a few times. The V call is TRBV30, the J call TRBJ2-1, with D perhaps TRBD2 (6 bases). V dropped 3 bases and J dropped 6 bases, with 15 bases sitting between them. This CDR3 is 14 amino acids long. Germline CDR1 GTSNPN, CDR2 SVGIG (reference sequence). This CDR3 reads CAWSLLGTANEQFF. CDR3 DNA: TGTGCCTGGAGCCTCCTCGGGACTGCCAATGAGCAGTTCTTC.

The chain employs TRBV19 and TRBJ2-7; no definite D call. The CDR3 runs to 12 residues. V lost 3 bases, J lost 5 bases, and 8 bases lay in between. CDR1 and CDR2 from the germline V gene are LNHDA and SQIVND (reference sequence). CDR3 sequence: CASSIGPNEQYF. The CDR3 DNA is TGTGCCAGTAGTATTGGGCCGAACGAGCAGTACTTC.

The chain has TRBV6-6 and TRBJ2-5; TRBD1 might be the D (6 bases). The CDR3 extends over 12 amino acids. From germline, CDR1 is MNHNY and CDR2 SVGAGI (reference sequence). V dropped 7 bases and J dropped 5 bases, with 11 bases sitting between them. The DNA of the CDR3 is TGTGCCAGCACAGGGGATCGGGAGACCCAGTACTTC. Encoded protein: CASTGDRETQYF.

The J gene is TRBJ1-5, the V gene TRBV27, with D uncertain. Germline V gives CDR1 MNHEY, CDR2 SMNVEV (reference sequence). The V end was cut by 5 bases, the J end by 7 bases, with 15 bases between. CDR3 length equals 14 residues. The CDR3, as DNA: TGTGCCAGCAGTCCCCACGGGTTTTCGCAGCCCCAGCATTTT. It is translated as CASSPHGFSQPQHF.

The V and J genes are TRBV7-9 and TRBJ1-2, with TRBD1 matching 7 bases. The V gene end was trimmed by 4 bases and the J gene end by 10 bases; junction bases not matched to a gene: 3. The CDR3 runs 11 residues. CDR1 and CDR2 from the germline V gene are SEHNR and FQNEAQ (reference sequence). The CDR3 DNA follows: TGTGCCAGCAGCTACAGGGGTAACTACACCTTC. It encodes CASSYRGNYTF.

The chain carries TRBV5-1 and TRBJ1-1; the D is unclear. This CDR3 region has 13 residues. V shed 4 bases and J shed 1 base, with 8 bases lying between them. The germline V gene has CDR1 SGHRS and CDR2 YFSETQ. The CDR3 bases are TGCGCCAGCAGCAGAGCGGAGAACACTGAAGCTTTCTTT. Amino acid sequence: CASSRAENTEAFF.

V is TRBV19 and J is TRBJ2-7; 10 bases are shared with TRBD2. Losses at the gene ends were 5 bases for V and 5 bases for J; bases not matched to a gene: 6. CDR1 and CDR2 from the germline V gene are LNHDA and SQIVND (reference sequence). This CDR3 contains 14 residues. For the CDR3, the DNA is TGTGCCAGTAGTCCCAGCGGGAGGGTCGACGAGCAGTACTTC. It translates to CASSPSGRVDEQYF.

CDR3 amino acids: CASSWPGQQAYEQYF. CDR3 nucleotide sequence: TGTGCCAGCAGCTGGCCGGGACAGCAAGCCTACGAGCAGTACTTC. The gene calls are TRBV5-8 and TRBJ2-7; TRBD1 matches at 7 bases. Germline CDR1 and CDR2: SGHTS and YDEGEE. The CDR3 spans 15 residues. V lost 3 bases to trimming and J lost 2 bases; unmatched junction nucleotides: 8.

V gene TRBV4-1 combines with J gene TRBJ2-5; TRBD2 agrees at 7 bases. CDR1 and CDR2 (germline): MGHRA, YSYEKL. Unmatched junction bases numbered 4, after V lost 1 base and J lost 5 bases. CDR3 size: 14 residues. Here the CDR3 DNA reads TGCGCCAGCAGCCAAGGGCGGGAGTTGGAGACCCAGTACTTC. It yields the protein CASSQGRELETQYF.